This T cell receptor (beta chain) comes out of a study of T cell responses to AZD1222 COVID-19 vaccine. The CDR3 length is 13 residues. Germline assignment: CDR1 SGHRS and CDR2 YFSETQ. V gave up 5 bases and J gave up 1 base, with 9 bases separating them. Second-dose schedules of about 4 or about 12 weeks were combined. Some clones are missing from TCRdb's copy, which holds only in-frame ones; the method was immunoSEQ multiplex PCR. Altogether 13,000 or so clones are present, approximately 84% being singletons, with the ten largest covering around 39%. Material: peripheral blood, obtained 28 days after the second AZD1222 dose. The gene calls are TRBV5-1 and TRBJ1-1; no reliable D call. This TCR derives from an adult who received the AZD1222 COVID-19 vaccine. CDR3: CASSYDGNTEAFF. The CDR3 nucleotides are TGCGCCAGCAGTTACGACGGGAACACTGAAGCTTTCTTT.